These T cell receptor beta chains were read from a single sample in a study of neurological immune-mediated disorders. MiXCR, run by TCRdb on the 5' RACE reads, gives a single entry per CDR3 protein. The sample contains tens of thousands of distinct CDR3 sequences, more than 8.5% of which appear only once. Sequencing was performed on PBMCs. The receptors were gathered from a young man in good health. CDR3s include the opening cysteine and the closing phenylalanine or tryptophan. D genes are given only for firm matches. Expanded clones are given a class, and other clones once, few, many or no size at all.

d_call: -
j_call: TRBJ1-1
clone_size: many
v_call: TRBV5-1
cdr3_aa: CASRLGGVGTEAFF
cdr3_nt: TGCGCCAGCAGGCTGGGGGGGGTGGGCACTGAAGCTTTCTTT

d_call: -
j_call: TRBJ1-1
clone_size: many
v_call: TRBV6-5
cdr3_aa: CASIGQTTEAFF
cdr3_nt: TGTGCCAGCATCGGACAGACCACTGAAGCTTTCTTT

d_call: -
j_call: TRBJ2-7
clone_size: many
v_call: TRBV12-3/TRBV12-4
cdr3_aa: CASSLDPVGEQYF
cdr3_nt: TGTGCCAGCAGCCTGGACCCCGTGGGGGAGCAGTACTTC

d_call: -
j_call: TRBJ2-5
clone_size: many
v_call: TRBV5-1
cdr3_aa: CASSLVALQETQYF
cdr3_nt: TGCGCCAGCAGCTTGGTGGCACTCCAAGAGACCCAGTACTTC

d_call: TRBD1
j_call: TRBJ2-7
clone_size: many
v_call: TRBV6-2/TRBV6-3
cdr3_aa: CASRDQDRPYEQYF
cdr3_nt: TGTGCCAGCAGGGACCAGGACAGGCCCTACGAGCAGTACTTC

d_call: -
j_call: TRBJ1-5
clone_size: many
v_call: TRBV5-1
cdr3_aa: CASSHTGPNQPQHF
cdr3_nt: TGCGCCAGCAGCCACACCGGGCCAAACCAGCCCCAGCATTTT

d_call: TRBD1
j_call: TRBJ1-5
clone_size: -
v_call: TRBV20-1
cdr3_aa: CSARTGPTDTQHF
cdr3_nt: TGCAGCGCTCGGACAGGGCCCACAGATACGCAGCATTTT

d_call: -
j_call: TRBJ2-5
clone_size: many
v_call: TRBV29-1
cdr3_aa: CSANQGGRETQYF
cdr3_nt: TGCAGCGCAAACCAGGGGGGGAGAGAGACCCAGTACTTC

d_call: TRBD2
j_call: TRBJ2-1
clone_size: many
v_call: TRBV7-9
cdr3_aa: CASSSIRTRGFGNEQFF
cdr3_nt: TGTGCCAGCAGTTCTATTCGGACTAGAGGGTTCGGCAATGAGCAGTTCTTC

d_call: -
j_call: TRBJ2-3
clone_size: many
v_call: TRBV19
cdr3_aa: CASVLGSGTDTQYF
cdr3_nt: TGTGCCAGTGTCCTGGGTTCCGGCACAGATACGCAGTATTTT

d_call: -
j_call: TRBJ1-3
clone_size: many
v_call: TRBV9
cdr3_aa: CASSAVRESSGNTIYF
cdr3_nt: TGTGCCAGCAGCGCTGTACGTGAGAGCTCTGGAAACACCATATATTTT

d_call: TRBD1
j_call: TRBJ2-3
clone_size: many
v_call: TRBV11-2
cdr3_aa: CASSSPTGNKDTQYF
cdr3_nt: TGTGCCAGCAGCTCACCGACAGGGAATAAAGATACGCAGTATTTT

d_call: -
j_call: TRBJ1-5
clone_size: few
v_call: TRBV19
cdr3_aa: CASSILPRGTYSNQPQHF
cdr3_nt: TGTGCCAGTAGTATCCTGCCAAGGGGCACCTATAGCAATCAGCCCCAGCATTTT

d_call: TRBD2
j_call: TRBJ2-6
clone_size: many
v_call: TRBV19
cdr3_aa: CASMKAPLAGGSSGANVLTF
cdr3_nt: TGTGCCAGTATGAAGGCGCCGCTAGCGGGAGGAAGCTCTGGGGCCAACGTCCTGACTTTC

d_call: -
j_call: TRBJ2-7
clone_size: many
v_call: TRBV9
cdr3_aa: CASSPLGQISYEQYF
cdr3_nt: TGTGCCAGCAGCCCGCTAGGGCAGATCTCCTACGAGCAGTACTTC

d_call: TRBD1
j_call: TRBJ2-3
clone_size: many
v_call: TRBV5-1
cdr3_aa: CASSGGQGTDTQYF
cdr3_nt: TGCGCCAGCAGCGGCGGACAGGGCACAGATACGCAGTATTTT

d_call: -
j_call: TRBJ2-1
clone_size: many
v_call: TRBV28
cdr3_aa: CASTARDIHEQFF
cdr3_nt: TGTGCCAGCACGGCCAGGGACATCCATGAGCAGTTCTTC

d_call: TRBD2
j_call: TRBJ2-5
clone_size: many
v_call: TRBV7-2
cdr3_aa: CASSPFNGGRETQYF
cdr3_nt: TGTGCCAGCAGCCCCTTTAACGGGGGGAGAGAGACCCAGTACTTC

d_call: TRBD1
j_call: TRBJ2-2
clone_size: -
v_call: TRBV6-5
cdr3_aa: CASSLEGGTGTGLTGELFF
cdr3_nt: TGTGCCAGCAGCCTAGAGGGCGGAACCGGGACAGGGCTCACCGGGGAGCTGTTTTTT

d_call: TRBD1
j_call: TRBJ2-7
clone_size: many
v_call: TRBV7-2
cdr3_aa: CASSSGQSYEQYF
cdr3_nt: TGTGCCAGCAGCTCGGGACAGTCCTACGAGCAGTACTTC

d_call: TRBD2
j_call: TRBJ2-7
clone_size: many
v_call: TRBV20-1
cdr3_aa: CSASERTGGTYEQYF
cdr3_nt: TGCAGTGCTTCCGAGAGGACGGGAGGAACCTACGAGCAGTACTTC

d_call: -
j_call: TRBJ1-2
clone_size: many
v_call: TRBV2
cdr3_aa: CASSERIGYTF
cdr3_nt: TGTGCCAGCAGTGAAAGGATCGGCTACACCTTC

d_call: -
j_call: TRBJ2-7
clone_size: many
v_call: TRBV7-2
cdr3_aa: CASSVDLSSYEQYF
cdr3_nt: TGTGCCAGCAGCGTAGACCTCAGTTCCTACGAGCAGTACTTC

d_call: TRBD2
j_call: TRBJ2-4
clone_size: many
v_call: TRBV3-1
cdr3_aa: CASSQSLAGGLKTKNIQYF
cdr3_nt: TGTGCCAGCAGCCAAAGCCTAGCGGGAGGTTTGAAGACCAAAAACATTCAGTACTTC

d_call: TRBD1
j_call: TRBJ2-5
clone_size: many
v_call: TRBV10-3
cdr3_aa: CATTGDQETQYF
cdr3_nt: TGTGCCACAACAGGGGATCAAGAGACCCAGTACTTC

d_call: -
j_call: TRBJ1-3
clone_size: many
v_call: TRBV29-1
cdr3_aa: CSVERTGSSGNTIYF
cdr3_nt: TGCAGCGTTGAACGGACGGGAAGCTCTGGAAACACCATATATTTT

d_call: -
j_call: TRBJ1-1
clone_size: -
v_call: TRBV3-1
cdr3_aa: CSSISTENNEAFF
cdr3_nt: TGTTCCAGCATCTCGACAGAGAACAATGAAGCTTTCTTT

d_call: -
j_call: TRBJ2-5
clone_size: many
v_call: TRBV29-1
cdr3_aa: CSVEGVGGETQYF
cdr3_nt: TGCAGCGTTGAAGGGGTGGGGGGAGAGACCCAGTACTTC

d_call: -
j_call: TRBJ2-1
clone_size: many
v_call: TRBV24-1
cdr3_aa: CATSDYGDSYNEQFF
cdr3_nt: TGTGCCACCAGTGATTATGGGGACTCATACAATGAGCAGTTCTTC

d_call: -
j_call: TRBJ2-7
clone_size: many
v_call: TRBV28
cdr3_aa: CASISGTNAYEQYF
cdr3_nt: TGTGCCAGCATTTCCGGGACGAACGCCTACGAGCAGTACTTC

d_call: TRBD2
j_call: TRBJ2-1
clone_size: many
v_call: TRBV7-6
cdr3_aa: CASSPRSGSINEQFF
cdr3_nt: TGTGCCAGCAGCCCCCGAAGCGGGAGTATCAATGAGCAGTTCTTC